Here is one TCR beta chain with its context. Antigen: not known. The library came from three nested PCR rounds adapted from ARM-PCR protocols. TCRdb re-called the multiplex PCR reads through MiXCR, storing one row per CDR3 protein. The table has 200,000 to 250,000 distinct CDR3 sequences, roughly 70% seen once. These data belong to a study of tumor and adjacent non-tumor tissue in lung cancer. The overall study: The patients, around 9 men and 4 to 6 women, were about 31 to 80 with stage I to III disease.

The CDR3 is 15 amino acids. This sample's RNA came from whole unsorted tissue. Study outcomes and limitations: Patients with more diverse tumor TCRs had worse survival. Tumor tissue had significantly higher TCR diversity than normal lung.

This receptor was obtained from a man aged 55 to 70 with non-small cell lung cancer. This sequence joins TRBV12-3 or TRBV12-4 and TRBJ2-3; TRBD1 might be the D (6 bases). The end of the DNA aligns better with TRBJ1-5, so the J call may be wrong. Sequenced input: lung tumor tissue. CDR3 region: CASTGTRGDTETQHF. In DNA, the CDR3 is TGTGCCAGTACAGGGACTAGGGGGGACACAGAAACACAGCATTTT.